This T cell receptor beta chain was identified during a study of shared clonotypes between healthy human individuals. Trimming took 4 bases from V and 0 from J, leaving 9 bases between them. CDR1 is SEHNR, CDR2 FQNEAQ, per germline (reference sequence). This CDR3 has 14 amino acids. Libraries were prepared by immunoSEQ multiplex PCR; TCRdb keeps only in-frame clonotypes and omits some of them. The table has 550,000 to 800,000 clones, roughly 88% seen once. This chain uses TRBV7-9 with TRBJ1-1; D unresolved. The TCR originated in a man younger than 35 in good health. Some clones in this sample may be carry-over from other donors' samples. The sample comprised memory CD8+ T cells from PBMCs. Specified subset: CD45RO+ cells pooled with CCR7-negative TemRA cells. The CDR3 nucleotides are TGTGCCAGCAGCTCTATTGAGTTGAACACTGAAGCTTTCTTT. Amino acids: CASSSIELNTEAFF.